A single TCR beta chain is shown here with its context. Its antigen is not known. This specimen comes from a study of OX40 agonist ivuxolimab in advanced cancers. Looking at the study overall: The patients received ivuxolimab by intravenous route every 2 weeks at 0.01 to 10 mg/kg. Overall study findings and caveats: Clones of CD4+ and CD8+ blood T cells grew by week 6 at doses of 0.1 to 3.0 mg/kg.

The repertoire was sequenced with immunoSEQ multiplex PCR; TCRdb's copy has only in-frame clones and lacks some. The sample has 81,000 or so clones, about 92% seen once. V lost 3 bases and J 0 bases, leaving 18 bases between the germline ends. The CDR3 totals 17 residues. The V gene's germline CDR1 is SGHVS and CDR2 FNYEAQ. Collection of blood occurred at baseline, at cycle 4 day 1, and at cycle 7 day 1. Sample: CD4+ or CD8+ T cells sorted from blood, taken in a trial of the OX40 agonist ivuxolimab. The receptor was derived from an adult with an advanced solid tumor such as melanoma, head and neck, liver or kidney cancer. V is TRBV7-6 and J is TRBJ2-7; unclear D gene. The CDR3 coding sequence is TGTGCCAGCAGCTTCACGGCGTTTGGATCGAGCTCCTACGAGCAGTACTTC. Translated: CASSFTAFGSSSYEQYF.